This T cell receptor beta chain derives from a study of radiotherapy plus CTLA-4 blockade in lung cancer. Using immunoSEQ multiplex PCR, the repertoire was profiled, and TCRdb retains in-frame clones only, with some absent. The sample holds tens of thousands of clones, about 80% seen once. Trimming took 3 bases from V and 3 from J, leaving 12 bases between them. There are 15 residues in the CDR3. The germline CDR1 and CDR2 sequences are LNHDA and SQIVND (reference sequence). This sequence was found in a human donor with non-small cell lung cancer that progressed on radiotherapy plus ipilimumab. This material consisted of peripheral blood, taken from a patient treated with radiotherapy plus ipilimumab. This sequence joins TRBV19 and TRBJ2-1; D might be TRBD2 (6 bases). The CDR3 protein is CASSMEGKNYNEQFF. The CDR3 DNA follows: TGTGCCAGTAGTATGGAGGGTAAAAACTACAATGAGCAGTTCTTC.